This TCR beta chain is drawn from a study of T cells in Graves' hyperthyroidism and ophthalmopathy. Whole-study findings and limits: Ophthalmopathy was told apart from stable hyperthyroidism by a 13 V-J model. Peripheral blood also featured most of the thyroid clonotypes expanded above 0.001.

Regions amplified from RNA transcripts were the TCR beta CDR3 regions. During a first-round RT-PCR of the TCR CDR3, the HTBI primer set was used. Via MiXCR, TCRdb re-called the multiplex PCR reads, giving one row per CDR3 protein. The sample has fewer than 400,000 distinct CDR3 sequences; roughly 15% are singletons. On this clonotype: What it recognizes is unknown.

The PBMCs had their origin in 10 ml of fresh peripheral blood. CDR3 size: 15 residues. With V trimmed by 5 bases and J by 2 bases, 8 bases remained unmatched. Germline loops: CDR1 SGHRS, CDR2 YFSETQ. This sequence was found in a man under 40 with Graves' hyperthyroidism. The rearrangement joins TRBV5-1 to TRBJ2-5; 8 bases map to TRBD1. Sequencing was carried out using blood. The DNA for the CDR3 is TGCGCCAGCAGATCACAGGGGGGACAACAAGAGACCCAGTACTTC. Protein product: CASRSQGGQQETQYF. Variable domain in full (rest from reference TRBV5-1 and TRBJ2-5): KAGVTQTPRYLIKTRGQQVTLSCSPISGHRSVSWYQQTPGQGLQFLFEYFSETQRNKGNFPGRFSGRQFSNSRSEMNVSTLELGDSALYLCASRSQGGQQETQYFGPGTRLLVL.